The next 30 T cell receptor beta chains were all read from a single sample in a study of blood T cell repertoires in COVID-19. Assay: immunoSEQ multiplex PCR; the TCRdb copy retains only in-frame clones and omits some. The table lists fewer than 300,000 clones, around 89% of them singletons. The sequenced sample was PBMCs or T cells enriched from blood (not recorded which). These receptors originate from a man aged 35 to 55 who had recovered from COVID-19.

The chain carries TRBV7-8 and TRBJ1-6; TRBD1 agrees at 9 bases. In germline, CDR1 is SGHVS, CDR2 FQNEAQ. The CDR3 totals 20 residues. Germline trimming cut 2 bases from V and 9 bases from J; bases unmatched to any gene: 20. The CDR3 is CASSLSYWGVSGTGRSPLHF. As DNA, the CDR3 is TGTGCCAGCAGCTTATCCTATTGGGGGGTTTCCGGGACAGGGCGTTCACCCCTCCACTTT.

The J gene is TRBJ2-7, the V gene TRBV10-1; 8 nucleotides align to TRBD2. Looked up from germline, CDR1 is WNHNN and CDR2 is SYGVQD (reference sequence). J lost 3 bases, V lost 1 base, and 11 bases had no gene match. This CDR3 region has 17 residues. The CDR3 sequence: CASSELRRGALNYEQYF. The CDR3 coding sequence is TGCGCCAGCAGTGAGTTGCGGCGGGGGGCCCTTAACTACGAGCAGTACTTC.

The V call is TRBV7-2, the J call TRBJ1-6; D unresolved. V was clipped by 2 bases and J by 9 bases, with 11 bases between them. This CDR3 contains 14 residues. In germline, CDR1 is SGHTA, CDR2 FQGNSA. The CDR3 DNA reads TGTGCCAGCAGCTTAACCGGTTTTAGTTCACCCCTCCACTTT. It codes for CASSLTGFSSPLHF.

This clone was observed a few times. The rearrangement uses TRBV18 and TRBJ1-5, with D unresolved. The CDR3 is 15 residues long. Germline CDR1 reads KGHSH; CDR2 reads LQKENI. Deletions cut 3 bases from V and 4 bases from J, with 13 bases between. The CDR3 bases are TGTGCCAGCTCACCCGAGGGCCCGGGGAATCAGCCCCAGCATTTT. Protein: CASSPEGPGNQPQHF. Full variable domain (rest looked up from reference TRBV18 and TRBJ1-5): NAGVMQNPRHLVRRRGQEARLRCSPMKGHSHVYWYRQLPEEGLKFMVYLQKENIIDESGMPKERFSAEFPKEGPSILRIQQVVRGDSAAYFCASSPEGPGNQPQHFGDGTRLSIL.

This chain connects TRBV12-3 or TRBV12-4 to TRBJ1-2, with D unresolved. The CDR3 has 11 amino acids. Trimming cost V 1 base and J 7 bases, with 4 bases left between them. The CDR3 region has the DNA TGTGCCAGCAGTTTAGGAGGTGGCTACACCTTC. Protein sequence: CASSLGGGYTF.

The chain couples TRBV29-1 to TRBJ1-1; TRBD1 aligns across 8 bases. The ends lost 6 bases at V and 7 bases at J; junction bases unmatched: 10. Germline lookup yields CDR1 SQVTM and CDR2 ANQGSEA. CDR3 length: 13 amino acids. As DNA, the CDR3 is TGCAGCGTGGTACAGGGGGAAAGGGATGAAGCTTTCTTT. Translated, it gives CSVVQGERDEAFF. The full variable domain, in which reference TRBV29-1 and TRBJ1-1 provide the parts outside the CDR3, is SAVISQKPSRDICQRGTSLTIQCQVDSQVTMMFWYRQQPGQSLTLIATANQGSEATYESGFVIDKFPISRPNLTFSTLTVSNMSPEDSSIYLCSVVQGERDEAFFGQGTRLTVV.

This clone was seen once. The V gene is TRBV20-1, the J gene TRBJ1-1; D may be TRBD1 (5 bases). The length of the CDR3 is 16 residues. Trimming pared 3 bases from V and 0 bases from J, leaving 17 bases between. CDR1 is DFQATT, CDR2 SNEGSKA, per germline (reference sequence). The CDR3 reads CSASAFESGMNTEAFF. In DNA form, the CDR3 reads TGCAGTGCTAGTGCTTTTGAGTCAGGGATGAACACTGAAGCTTTCTTT.

The rearrangement uses TRBV11-3 and TRBJ2-7; D is possibly TRBD2 (5 bases). This CDR3 spans 16 amino acids. The V gene lost 1 base and the J gene lost 4 bases, with 17 bases spanning the gap. Germline V gene sequence: CDR1 SGHNT, CDR2 YENEEA. Here the CDR3 DNA reads TGTGCCAGCAGCTTAGCTGAGGGTTTGCGTGGGTACGAGCAGTACTTC. This encodes CASSLAEGLRGYEQYF.

V is TRBV7-2 and J is TRBJ2-7; TRBD2 aligns across 12 bases. Germline CDR1 reads SGHTA; CDR2 reads FQGNSA. The CDR3 loop spans 15 amino acids. V lost 5 bases to trimming and J lost 1 base; unmatched junction nucleotides: 3. CDR3 nucleotides: TGTGCCAGCAGCGCCGGGACTAGCGGGTCCTACGAGCAGTACTTC. Amino acids: CASSAGTSGSYEQYF.

This chain links TRBV7-9 with TRBJ1-4, with 10 bases fitting TRBD1. The germline gives CDR1 SEHNR, CDR2 FQNEAQ (reference sequence). This CDR3 region has 15 residues. V was clipped by 2 bases and J by 8 bases; unmatched bases: 5. The CDR3 reads CASSLRQGASEKLFF. The CDR3 DNA is TGTGCCAGCAGCTTAAGACAGGGGGCGTCGGAAAAACTGTTTTTT.

The chain is built from TRBV7-9 and TRBJ1-1; D gene unclear. Per the germline V gene, CDR1 is SEHNR and CDR2 is FQNEAQ (reference sequence). Trimming removed 3 bases from V and 6 bases from J, with 11 bases in between. The CDR3 contains 13 residues. The CDR3 nucleotides are TGTGCCAGCAGCTTTGTCAGCGATTCTGAAGCTTTCTTT. Its protein is CASSFVSDSEAFF.

The chain links TRBV20-1 to TRBJ1-1; D may be TRBD1 (5 bases). Germline CDR1 is DFQATT and CDR2 is SNEGSKA (reference sequence). The CDR3 totals 12 residues. V was clipped by 3 bases and J by 6 bases, with 11 bases between them. CDR3 in DNA: TGCAGTGCTAGTACAGGTTCGCCTGAAGCTTTCTTT. Encoded protein: CSASTGSPEAFF.

The V and J genes are TRBV3-1 (or the pseudogene TRBV3-2) and TRBJ2-1, with 7 bases matching TRBD2. Looked up from germline, CDR1 is LGHDT and CDR2 is YNNKEL (reference sequence). V was clipped by 3 bases and J by 0 bases; unmatched bases: 8. This CDR3 has 17 amino acids. CDR3 residues: CASSHLFGGSSYNEQFF. DNA for the CDR3: TGTGCCAGCAGCCACCTTTTCGGGGGGAGCTCCTACAATGAGCAGTTCTTC.

The V and J genes are TRBV13 and TRBJ2-1; maybe TRBD2 (6 bases). Germline loops: CDR1 PRHDT, CDR2 FYEKMQ (reference sequence). Trimming left V 4 bases short and J 9 bases short, with 13 bases between. This CDR3 is 13 amino acids long. CDR3 coding DNA: TGTGCCAGCAGCTATCAACTAGCCGTTGAGCAGTTCTTC. Its translation is CASSYQLAVEQFF.

The rearrangement links TRBV3-1 (or the pseudogene TRBV3-2) to TRBJ2-2, with no clear D. The germline V and J ends were trimmed by 1 base and 8 bases, with 8 bases remaining between them. This CDR3 contains 13 residues. The germline V gene has CDR1 LGHDT and CDR2 YNNKEL (reference sequence). CDR3 sequence: CASSQVSGGELFF. CDR3 bases: TGTGCCAGCAGCCAAGTTTCCGGGGGGGAGCTGTTTTTT.

This clone was seen only once. This chain uses TRBV5-8 with TRBJ1-2; 10 bases agree with TRBD1. Germline V gives CDR1 SGHTS, CDR2 YDEGEE. V was clipped by 4 bases and J by 6 bases; unmatched bases: 15. This CDR3 spans 17 amino acids. In DNA, the CDR3 is TGTGCCAGCAGCCCGGGACAGGGGCCGTTAAAGGTGGATGGCTACACCTTC. It yields the protein CASSPGQGPLKVDGYTF.

The chain uses TRBV7-9 and TRBJ2-7; D is perhaps TRBD2 (5 bases). Trimming pared 3 bases from V and 1 base from J, leaving 7 bases between. The CDR3 has 13 residues. From germline, CDR1 is SEHNR and CDR2 FQNEAQ (reference sequence). As DNA, the CDR3 is TGTGCCAGCAGCTTTACTAGTTCCTACGAGCAGTACTTC. It yields the protein CASSFTSSYEQYF.

The V call is TRBV7-9, the J call TRBJ2-3; tentatively, D is TRBD2 (6 bases). With 5 bases removed from V and 7 bases from J, the gap between germline ends came to 13 bases. There are 13 residues in the CDR3. The germline V gene encodes CDR1 SEHNR and CDR2 FQNEAQ (reference sequence). CDR3 coding DNA: TGTGCCAGCAGCCCCAGGACTACCCATACGCAGTATTTT. Encoded protein: CASSPRTTHTQYF.

The rearrangement uses TRBV6-2 or TRBV6-3 and TRBJ2-7; 12 bases line up with TRBD1. CDR3 size: 16 residues. In germline, CDR1 is MNHEY, CDR2 SVGEGT. V was clipped by 3 bases and J by 2 bases; unmatched bases: 5. As DNA, the CDR3 is TGTGCCAGCAGTTATCTGGGACAGGGGGCAACCTACGAGCAGTACTTC. Translated, it gives CASSYLGQGATYEQYF.

This sequence joins TRBV14 and TRBJ2-3; D ambiguous. The CDR3 is made up of 14 amino acids. V lost 4 bases to trimming and J lost 2 bases, with 10 bases between them. Germline V gives CDR1 SGHDN, CDR2 FVKESK. The CDR3 sequence: CASSLQISTDTQYF. In nucleotides, the CDR3 is TGTGCCAGCAGCCTACAGATTTCCACAGATACGCAGTATTTT. Supplemented by reference TRBV14 and TRBJ2-3, the full variable domain reads EAGVTQFPSHSVIEKGQTVTLRCDPISGHDNLYWYRRVMGKEIKFLLHFVKESKQDESGMPNNRFLAERTGGTYSTLKVQPAELEDSGVYFCASSLQISTDTQYFGPGTRLTVL.

This clone was seen a single time. The chain links TRBV7-2 to TRBJ2-2; 7 nucleotides line up with TRBD1. The length of the CDR3 is 16 residues. Per germline, CDR1 SGHTA and CDR2 FQGNSA. The J segment lost 4 bases and the V segment lost 5 bases, leaving 10 bases of the junction unmatched. CDR3 sequence reads: CASSATTGAGTGELFF. The CDR3 bases are TGTGCCAGCAGCGCAACCACAGGGGCGGGCACCGGGGAGCTGTTTTTT.

The V gene is TRBV7-7, the J gene TRBJ2-2; 10 positions match TRBD2. With V trimmed by 5 bases and J by 6 bases, 6 bases remained unmatched. The germline gives CDR1 SSHAT, CDR2 FNYEAQ (reference sequence). This CDR3 spans 15 amino acids. The CDR3 bases are TGTGCCAGCAGCCACGGGCTAGCGGGGGCCGGGGAGCTGTTTTTT. Translating it yields CASSHGLAGAGELFF.

This clone appeared a few times. The V and J genes are TRBV28 and TRBJ2-7, with 7 bases aligning to TRBD1. Germline values: CDR1 MDHEN, CDR2 SYDVKM. Trimming removed 2 bases from V and 6 bases from J; junction bases left unmatched: 7. The CDR3 runs to 14 residues. CDR3 residues: CASSLTGEEFEQYF. In nucleotides, the CDR3 is TGTGCCAGCAGTTTAACAGGGGAAGAATTCGAGCAGTACTTC.

V is TRBV5-1 and J is TRBJ2-1; maybe TRBD2 (6 bases). Per germline, CDR1 SGHRS and CDR2 YFSETQ. V was clipped by 2 bases and J by 0 bases, with 9 bases between them. This CDR3 region has 15 residues. The CDR3 sequence: CASSFGGSSYNEQFF. The CDR3 coding sequence is TGCGCCAGCAGCTTTGGGGGGAGCTCCTACAATGAGCAGTTCTTC.

This rearrangement joins TRBV7-3 to TRBJ2-6; TRBD1 agrees at 8 bases. This CDR3 contains 15 residues. Trimming at V came to 5 bases and at J to 2 bases, leaving 2 bases not matched to a gene. The germline V gene encodes CDR1 SGHTA and CDR2 FQGTGA. The CDR3 DNA follows: TGTGCCAGCAGCATGACAGGGGCTGGGGCCAACGTCCTGACTTTC. Translating it yields CASSMTGAGANVLTF.

The table lists this clone with a few counts. The chain uses TRBV7-8 and TRBJ1-3; D remains ambiguous. CDR1 is SGHVS and CDR2 is FQNEAQ in the germline V gene. CDR3 length: 14 amino acids. The V end lost 1 base, the J end lost 4 bases, and 8 bases lay between the germline ends. CDR3 in DNA: TGTGCCAGCAGCTTAGTGGTCGGGGGAAACACCATATATTTT. Translating gives CASSLVVGGNTIYF. The whole variable domain, remainder taken from reference TRBV7-8 and TRBJ1-3, is GAGVSQSPRYKVAKRGQDVALRCDPISGHVSLFWYQQALGQGPEFLTYFQNEAQLDKSGLPSDRFFAERPEGSVSTLKIQRTQQEDSAVYLCASSLVVGGNTIYFGEGSWLTVV.

The chain has TRBV6-5 and TRBJ1-1; D is unclear. The germline CDR1 and CDR2 sequences are MNHEY and SVGAGI. The V end was cut by 0 bases, the J end by 4 bases, with 3 bases between. The CDR3 is 12 amino acids. The CDR3: CASSYSATEAFF. The CDR3 DNA follows: TGTGCCAGCAGTTACTCGGCCACTGAAGCTTTCTTT.

The chain has TRBV2 and TRBJ1-2; 10 bases align to TRBD1. CDR1 and CDR2 (germline): SNHLY, FYNNEI. Trimming cost V 7 bases and J 4 bases; bases outside gene matches: 6. The CDR3 extends over 14 amino acids. The CDR3 DNA sequence: TGTGCCAGCACCAGGACAGGGGGGGGCTATGGCTACACCTTC. The encoded protein is CASTRTGGGYGYTF.

The J gene is TRBJ1-6, the V gene TRBV3-1 (or the pseudogene TRBV3-2); 10 bases agree with TRBD1. CDR1 is LGHDT and CDR2 is YNNKEL in the germline V gene (reference sequence). This CDR3 region has 21 residues. The J segment lost 5 bases and the V segment lost 4 bases, leaving 20 bases of the junction unmatched. The CDR3: CASSRDFPGQGPVGDNSPLHF. The CDR3 coding sequence is TGTGCCAGCAGCCGAGACTTTCCGGGACAGGGGCCTGTCGGGGATAATTCACCCCTCCACTTT.

The chain is built from TRBV10-3 and TRBJ2-7; D might be TRBD2 (7 bases). The CDR3 is made up of 16 amino acids. Trimming removed 2 bases at V and 3 bases at J, with 17 bases between. Germline V gives CDR1 ENHRY, CDR2 SYGVKD. CDR3 protein: CAISEPGAGDGYEQYF. DNA for the CDR3: TGTGCCATCAGTGAGCCGGGGGCGGGAGACGGCTACGAGCAGTACTTC.